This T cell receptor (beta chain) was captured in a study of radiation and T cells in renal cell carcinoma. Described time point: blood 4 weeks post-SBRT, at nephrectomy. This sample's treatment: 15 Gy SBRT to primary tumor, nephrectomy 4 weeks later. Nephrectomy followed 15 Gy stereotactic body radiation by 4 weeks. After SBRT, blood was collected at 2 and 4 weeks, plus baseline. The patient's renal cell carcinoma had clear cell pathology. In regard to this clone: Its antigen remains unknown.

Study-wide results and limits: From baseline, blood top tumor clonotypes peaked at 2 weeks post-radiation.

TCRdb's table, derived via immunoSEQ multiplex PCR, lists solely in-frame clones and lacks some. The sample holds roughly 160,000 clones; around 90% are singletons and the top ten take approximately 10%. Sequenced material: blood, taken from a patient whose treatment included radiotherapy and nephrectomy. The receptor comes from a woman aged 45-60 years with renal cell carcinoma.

The CDR3 region is CASKLAGGSYNEQFF. The CDR3 DNA follows: TGTGCCAGTAAACTTGCGGGGGGCTCCTACAATGAGCAGTTCTTC. The chain uses TRBV19 and TRBJ2-1; 8 bases agree with TRBD2. The V segment lost 7 bases and the J segment 0 bases; nucleotides outside the gene matches: 5. The CDR3 is made up of 15 amino acids. Per germline, CDR1 LNHDA and CDR2 SQIVND (reference sequence). Complete variable domain (other parts from reference TRBV19 and TRBJ2-1): DGGITQSPKYLFRKEGQNVTLSCEQNLNHDAMYWYRQDPGQGLRLIYYSQIVNDFQKGDIAEGYSVSREKKESFPLTVTSAQKNPTAFYLCASKLAGGSYNEQFFGPGTRLTVL.